This T cell receptor beta chain was captured by sequencing in a study of blood T cell repertoires in COVID-19. About the research overall: Sources were T cells, B-cell-depleted T cells, or PBMCs; the material itself was cDNA or gDNA.

Original handling: Researchers report that nucleated cell counts were estimated from reference gene primer amplification. Sequencing used immunoSEQ multiplex PCR; TCRdb keeps in-frame clones, though not all of them. That table gives V, J and clone size, and the DNA gave D and trimming. The data contain about 230,000 clones, 86% of them singletons. This receptor was obtained from a man aged 50-60 years with COVID-19, enrolled during active disease. Sequenced sample: peripheral blood.

Here the CDR3 reads CASSQKRGDSGEQYF. The CDR3, as DNA: TGTGCCAGCAGCCAAAAGAGGGGGGACAGTGGCGAGCAGTACTTC. The chain links TRBV4-2 to TRBJ2-7, with D perhaps matching TRBD1 (7 bases). Germline V gene lookup returns CDR1 LGHNA and CDR2 YNFKEQ. CDR3 length equals 15 residues. Trimming pared 2 bases from V and 6 bases from J, leaving 17 bases between.